These T cell receptor beta chains were read from a single sample in a study of blood T cell repertoires in COVID-19. The table came from immunoSEQ multiplex PCR; TCRdb's copy has only in-frame clones and leaves some out. The sample holds approximately 190,000 clones; approximately 90% are singletons and the top ten take 2.1%. Sequencing input: peripheral blood. Receptor source: an older man with active or convalescent COVID-19. CDR3s include the opening cysteine and the closing phenylalanine or tryptophan. D genes are given only for firm matches. Clone sizes are given selectively: once, few, many, or a class where the clone is expanded.

d_call j_call v_call clone_size cdr3_length cdr3_aa cdr3_nt
- TRBJ1-4 TRBV6-5 - 14 CASSRGWTNEKLFF TGTGCCAGCAGTCGAGGGTGGACTAATGAAAAACTGTTTTTT
- TRBJ1-2 TRBV5-5 - 14 CASSPDGRAWGYTF TGTGCCAGCAGCCCGGACGGCAGGGCCTGGGGCTACACCTTC
- TRBJ2-1 TRBV5-1 - 16 CASSLGGLPSDNEQFF TGCGCCAGCAGCTTGGGGGGACTTCCCTCTGACAATGAGCAGTTCTTC
TRBD2 TRBJ2-1 TRBV29-1 - 12 CTIERGTDEQFF TGCACCATAGAGCGGGGGACGGATGAGCAGTTCTTC
- TRBJ1-5 TRBV15 - 15 CATSLGRPSNQPQHF TGTGCCACCAGCTTGGGCAGACCTAGCAATCAGCCCCAGCATTTT
- TRBJ1-1 TRBV19 few 13 CASSISKNTEAFF TGTGCCAGTAGTATATCTAAGAACACTGAAGCTTTCTTT
- TRBJ2-4 TRBV21-1 - 17 CASSISLGGRVFNIQYF TGTGCCAGCAGCATATCCCTGGGCGGGAGGGTATTCAACATTCAGTACTTC
- TRBJ1-5 TRBV14 once 14 CATSPRQSNQPQHF TGTGCCACCTCCCCCAGACAGAGCAATCAGCCCCAGCATTTT
- TRBJ1-3 TRBV28 - 14 CASSVQGSGNTIYF TGTGCCAGCAGCGTACAGGGATCGGGAAACACCATATATTTT
- TRBJ2-7 TRBV23-1 - 16 CASSHPIGGDAYEQYF TGCGCCAGCAGTCATCCGATAGGGGGGGACGCCTACGAGCAGTACTTC
TRBD1 TRBJ2-1 TRBV14 - 16 CASSLPLGQGSDEQFF TGTGCCAGCAGCCTACCCTTGGGACAGGGGTCCGATGAGCAGTTCTTC
- TRBJ2-2 TRBV5-1 - 16 CASSLDRGGFTGELFF TGCGCCAGCAGCTTGGACAGGGGGGGTTTCACCGGGGAGCTGTTTTTT
TRBD2 TRBJ2-1 TRBV5-4 - 15 CASSWSGSSYNEQFF TGTGCCAGCAGCTGGAGCGGGAGCTCCTACAATGAGCAGTTCTTC
TRBD2 TRBJ2-2 TRBV9 - 16 CASSVLSGRATGELFF TGTGCCAGCAGCGTCCTTAGCGGGAGGGCCACCGGGGAGCTGTTTTTT
TRBD1 TRBJ1-4 TRBV28 few 14 CASSTGTGGEKLFF TGTGCCAGCAGCACCGGGACAGGGGGTGAAAAACTGTTTTTT
TRBD1 TRBJ2-2 TRBV7-2 - 15 CASSARDRNTGELFF TGTGCCAGCAGCGCCCGGGACAGGAACACCGGGGAGCTGTTTTTT
TRBD1 TRBJ1-1 TRBV30 once 12 CAWTGTGVVAFF TGTGCCTGGACCGGGACAGGGGTGGTAGCTTTCTTT
- TRBJ2-1 TRBV4-1 - 15 CASSQGIVPYNEQFF TGCGCCAGCAGCCAAGGTATAGTACCCTACAATGAGCAGTTCTTC
TRBD2 TRBJ2-3 TRBV7-6 - 16 CASSLGLAGGTDTQYF TGTGCCAGCAGCTTAGGACTAGCGGGGGGCACAGATACGCAGTATTTT
TRBD1 TRBJ2-2 TRBV11-3 few 15 CASSLGQGDTGELFF TGTGCCAGCAGCCTAGGACAGGGGGACACCGGGGAGCTGTTTTTT
- TRBJ1-6 TRBV28 - 14 CASIIQGNNSPLHF TGTGCCAGCATAATACAGGGAAATAATTCACCCCTCCACTTT
- TRBJ2-1 TRBV11-2 - 15 CASSLAAGNFGEQFF TGTGCCAGCAGCTTAGCCGCCGGTAACTTCGGTGAGCAGTTCTTC
TRBD2 TRBJ2-1 TRBV6-5 - 15 CASSYTTGGAWEQFF TGTGCCAGCAGTTATACAACCGGGGGGGCTTGGGAGCAGTTCTTC
TRBD1 TRBJ1-1 TRBV6-5 once 15 CASSRQGQGATEAFF TGTGCCAGCAGTAGGCAGGGACAGGGGGCCACTGAAGCTTTCTTT
TRBD1 TRBJ2-3 TRBV5-5 - 16 CASSKMTGMGTDTQYF TGTGCCAGCAGCAAAATGACAGGGATGGGCACAGATACGCAGTATTTT
- TRBJ1-1 TRBV12-3/TRBV12-4 - 13 CASSFTRDTEAFF TGTGCCAGCAGTTTCACTAGGGACACTGAAGCTTTCTTT
- TRBJ1-1 TRBV5-6 - 14 CASSLRWGGTEAFF TGTGCCAGCAGCCTCCGATGGGGGGGCACTGAAGCTTTCTTT
TRBD1 TRBJ1-6 TRBV19 - 14 CASSITGGNSPLHF TGTGCCAGTAGTATCACAGGGGGTAATTCACCCCTCCACTTT
- TRBJ2-7 TRBV27 - 12 CASRSGSYEQYF TGTGCCAGCAGATCAGGGTCCTACGAGCAGTACTTC
- TRBJ2-2 TRBV5-4 few 14 CASSLMLAGGELFF TGTGCCAGCAGCTTGATGCTAGCCGGCGGGGAGCTGTTTTTT
- TRBJ2-1 TRBV25-1 - 13 CASTRDLNNEQFF TGTGCCAGCACGAGGGACTTAAACAATGAGCAGTTCTTC
TRBD1 TRBJ1-5 TRBV2 - 17 CASRLFRDRDSNQPQHF TGTGCCAGCAGACTCTTTCGGGACAGAGATAGCAATCAGCCCCAGCATTTT
- TRBJ2-7 TRBV10-2 - 17 CASRNGYGRGLNYEQYF TGCGCCAGCAGGAATGGTTATGGACGGGGATTGAACTACGAGCAGTACTTC
TRBD1 TRBJ1-2 TRBV6-5 few 14 CASRIQGTNYGYTF TGTGCCAGCAGGATACAGGGGACTAACTATGGCTACACCTTC
TRBD1 TRBJ1-2 TRBV4-1 - 18 CASSPEHGTGIRLYGYTF TGCGCCAGCAGCCCGGAGCATGGGACAGGGATTCGGCTGTATGGCTACACCTTC
- TRBJ1-2 TRBV6-4 - 15 CASSAMAGSDYGYTF TGTGCCAGCAGTGCGATGGCAGGGTCTGACTATGGCTACACCTTC
- TRBJ1-5 TRBV29-1 few 13 CSVQTGGNQPQHF TGCAGCGTTCAAACCGGGGGCAATCAGCCCCAGCATTTT
TRBD2 TRBJ2-5 TRBV7-2 - 16 CASSWAGLAGGETQYF TGTGCCAGCAGCTGGGCGGGACTAGCGGGGGGGGAGACCCAGTACTTC
TRBD1 TRBJ1-5 TRBV5-1 - 17 CASSPHRGSGDNQPQHF TGCGCCAGCAGCCCCCACAGGGGGAGTGGGGACAATCAGCCCCAGCATTTT
- TRBJ1-4 TRBV28 - 11 CASSDQGQLFF TGTGCCAGCAGTGACCAGGGGCAACTGTTTTTT
- TRBJ1-1 TRBV6-5 - 14 CASSYTQGRAEAFF TGTGCCAGCAGTTACACGCAGGGCCGGGCGGAAGCTTTCTTT
- TRBJ2-1 TRBV7-2 - 13 CASSFQPGGEQFF TGTGCCAGCAGCTTCCAACCCGGCGGTGAGCAGTTCTTC
TRBD1 TRBJ1-2 TRBV10-2 many 15 CASNNRGRNNYGYTF TGCGCCAGCAATAACAGGGGGAGGAATAACTATGGCTACACCTTC